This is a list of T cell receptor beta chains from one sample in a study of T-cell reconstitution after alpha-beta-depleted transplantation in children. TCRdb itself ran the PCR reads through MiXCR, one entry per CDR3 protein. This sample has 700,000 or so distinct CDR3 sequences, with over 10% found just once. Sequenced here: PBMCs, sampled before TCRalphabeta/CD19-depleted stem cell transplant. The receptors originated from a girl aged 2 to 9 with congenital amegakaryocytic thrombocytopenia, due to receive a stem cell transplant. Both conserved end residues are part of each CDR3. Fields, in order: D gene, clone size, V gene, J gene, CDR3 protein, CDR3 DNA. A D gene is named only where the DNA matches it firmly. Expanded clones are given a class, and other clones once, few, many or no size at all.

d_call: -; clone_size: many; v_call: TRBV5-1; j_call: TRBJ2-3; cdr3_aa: CASSPGASRDTQYF; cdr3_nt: TGCGCCAGCAGCCCAGGGGCGAGTAGAGATACGCAGTATTTT
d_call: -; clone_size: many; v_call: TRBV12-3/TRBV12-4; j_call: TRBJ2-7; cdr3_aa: CASSSPLGIYEQYF; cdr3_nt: TGTGCCAGCAGTTCCCCCCTAGGTATCTACGAGCAGTACTTC
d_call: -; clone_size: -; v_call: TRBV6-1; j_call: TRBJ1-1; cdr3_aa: CASSEWGGRTEAFF; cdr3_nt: TGTGCCAGCAGTGAATGGGGAGGGAGGACTGAAGCTTTCTTT
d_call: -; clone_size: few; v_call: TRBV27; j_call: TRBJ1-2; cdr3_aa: CASSRVGDGYTF; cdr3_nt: TGTGCCAGCAGCCGAGTCGGGGATGGCTACACCTTC
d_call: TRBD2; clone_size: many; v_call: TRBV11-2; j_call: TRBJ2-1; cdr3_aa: CASKNSGGYNEQFF; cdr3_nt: TGTGCCAGCAAAAATAGCGGGGGCTACAATGAGCAGTTCTTC
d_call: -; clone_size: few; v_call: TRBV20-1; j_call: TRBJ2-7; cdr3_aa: CSARDLGGGPSYEQYF; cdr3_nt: TGCAGTGCTAGAGATCTTGGAGGGGGACCTTCCTACGAGCAGTACTTC
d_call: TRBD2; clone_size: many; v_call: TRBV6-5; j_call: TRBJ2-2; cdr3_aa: CASSYELAGLTGELFF; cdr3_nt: TGTGCCAGCAGTTACGAACTAGCGGGACTCACCGGGGAGCTGTTTTTT
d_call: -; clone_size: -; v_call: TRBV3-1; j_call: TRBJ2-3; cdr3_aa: CASSQEPGTVAGRDTQYF; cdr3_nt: TGTGCCAGCAGCCAAGAGCCCGGGACAGTCGCCGGGAGAGATACGCAGTATTTT
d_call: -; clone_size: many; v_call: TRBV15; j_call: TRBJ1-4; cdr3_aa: CATSRIKANEKLFF; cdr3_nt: TGTGCCACCAGCAGAATCAAAGCTAATGAAAAACTGTTTTTT
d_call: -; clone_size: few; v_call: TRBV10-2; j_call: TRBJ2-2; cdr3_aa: CASSDPLSSGELFF; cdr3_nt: TGCGCCAGCAGTGACCCCCTCAGTTCCGGGGAGCTGTTTTTT
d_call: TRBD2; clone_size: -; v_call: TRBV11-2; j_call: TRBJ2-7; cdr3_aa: CASSSRGGGSFSSYEQYF; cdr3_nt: TGTGCCAGCAGCTCCCGGGGGGGAGGCAGCTTCTCCTCCTACGAGCAGTACTTC
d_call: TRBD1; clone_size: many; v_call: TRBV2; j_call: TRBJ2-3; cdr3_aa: CASRRDRGTDTQYF; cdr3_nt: TGTGCCAGCAGAAGGGACAGGGGGACAGATACGCAGTATTTT
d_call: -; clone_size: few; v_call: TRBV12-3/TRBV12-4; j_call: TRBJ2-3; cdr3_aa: CASRRAGAPPDTQYF; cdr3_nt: TGTGCCAGCAGAAGGGCGGGTGCCCCCCCAGATACGCAGTATTTT
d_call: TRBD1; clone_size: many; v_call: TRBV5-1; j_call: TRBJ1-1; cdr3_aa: CASSSHRQGAMNTEAFF; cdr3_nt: TGCGCCAGCAGCTCTCACCGACAGGGGGCTATGAACACTGAAGCTTTCTTT
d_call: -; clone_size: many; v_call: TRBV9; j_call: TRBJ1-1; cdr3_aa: CASSVGWGADTEAFF; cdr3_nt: TGTGCCAGCAGCGTAGGTTGGGGTGCGGACACTGAAGCTTTCTTT
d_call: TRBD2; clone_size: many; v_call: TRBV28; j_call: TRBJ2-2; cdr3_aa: CASSLTSGKGELFF; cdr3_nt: TGTGCCAGCAGTCTGACTAGCGGGAAGGGGGAGCTGTTTTTT
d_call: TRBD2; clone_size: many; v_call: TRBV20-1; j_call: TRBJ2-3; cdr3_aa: CSVGGGLGTQYF; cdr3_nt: TGCAGTGTTGGGGGAGGGCTTGGTACGCAGTATTTT
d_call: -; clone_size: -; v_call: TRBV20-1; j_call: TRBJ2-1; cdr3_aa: CSARGLKGVRSYNEQFF; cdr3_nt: TGCAGTGCTAGAGGCCTCAAAGGGGTTCGGTCCTACAATGAGCAGTTCTTC
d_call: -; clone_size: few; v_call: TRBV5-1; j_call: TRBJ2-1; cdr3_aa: CASSSSHFSSSYNEQFF; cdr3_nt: TGCGCCAGCAGCTCTTCACACTTCTCGAGCTCCTACAATGAGCAGTTCTTC
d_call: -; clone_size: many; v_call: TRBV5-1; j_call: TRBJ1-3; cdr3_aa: CASSPWIQGSGNTIYF; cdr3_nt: TGCGCCAGCAGCCCCTGGATACAGGGATCTGGAAACACCATATATTTT
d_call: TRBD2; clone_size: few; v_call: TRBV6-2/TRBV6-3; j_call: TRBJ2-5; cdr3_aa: CASSYRAGGSETQYF; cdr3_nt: TGTGCCAGCAGTTACAGAGCGGGAGGGTCAGAGACCCAGTACTTC
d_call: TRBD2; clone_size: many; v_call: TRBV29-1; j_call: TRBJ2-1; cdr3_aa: CSFGTSGGYTNEQFF; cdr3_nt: TGCAGCTTCGGCACTAGCGGGGGTTACACGAATGAGCAGTTCTTC
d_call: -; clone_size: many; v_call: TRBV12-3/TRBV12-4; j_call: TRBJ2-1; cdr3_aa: CASSFLRTYNEQFF; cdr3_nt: TGTGCCAGCAGTTTTCTACGGACTTACAATGAGCAGTTCTTC
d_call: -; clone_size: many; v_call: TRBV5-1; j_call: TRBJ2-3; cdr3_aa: CASSLDFTDTQYF; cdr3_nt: TGCGCCAGCAGCTTGGACTTTACAGATACGCAGTATTTT